The 15 T cell receptor beta chains in this list originate from one sample, sequenced in a study of response to subunit inactivated influenza vaccine. TCRdb processed the RT-PCR reads anew with MiXCR; each CDR3 protein has one entry. The data hold about 570,000 distinct CDR3 sequences, with roughly 10% observed a single time. These data are also associated with another study on T cells expressing NK-cell markers. This second study notes: cDNA encoding TCR beta was synthesized via 5'RACE template switching incorporating UMIs.

The source was PBMCs from blood, collected on the day of vaccination. All receptors derive from a man between 45 and 60 years old who received an inactivated influenza vaccine.

This clonotype was picked up a small number of times. The genes are TRBV6-1 and TRBJ2-2; D is perhaps TRBD1 (5 bases). The CDR3 has 15 amino acids. From germline, CDR1 is MNHNS and CDR2 SASEGT. V was shortened by 6 bases and J by 2 bases, with 13 bases between the two germline ends. CDR3 bases: TGTGCCAGCAGATCCACGACAGTAAACACCGGGGAGCTGTTTTTT. Amino acid sequence: CASRSTTVNTGELFF.

The J gene is TRBJ2-5, the V gene TRBV5-1; D is perhaps TRBD2 (6 bases). CDR1 SGHRS and CDR2 YFSETQ come from the germline V gene. V gave up 4 bases and J gave up 7 bases, with 17 bases separating them. The CDR3 spans 14 residues. CDR3 bases: TGCGCCAGCAGCGGGGGGACTCCAGCGTCGACCCAGTACTTC. Its protein is CASSGGTPASTQYF.

There are a few counts of this clonotype. The chain joins TRBV30 to TRBJ2-7, with D uncertain. The CDR3 contains 11 residues. Germline assignment: CDR1 GTSNPN and CDR2 SVGIG (reference sequence). V lost 0 bases and J 3 bases, leaving 3 bases between the germline ends. Written as DNA, the CDR3 is TGTGCCTGGAGTGTAAACTACGAGCAGTACTTC. This sequence encodes CAWSVNYEQYF.

The chain has TRBV7-2 and TRBJ2-5; 11 nucleotides align to TRBD2. The CDR3 is made up of 17 amino acids. Germline CDR1 and CDR2: SGHTA and FQGNSA. V shed 2 bases and J 5 bases; nucleotides not matched to a gene: 10. For the CDR3, the DNA is TGTGCCAGCAGCTTATTGGGTAGTAGCGGGGGGGTGGAGACCCAGTACTTC. Protein product: CASSLLGSSGGVETQYF.

This clonotype was observed at least ten times. The chain is built from TRBV6-5 and TRBJ2-1; no clear D gene. Trimming removed 5 bases at V and 3 bases at J, with 5 bases between. The germline V gene encodes CDR1 MNHEY and CDR2 SVGAGI. The CDR3 sequence is 12 residues long. CDR3 in DNA: TGTGCCAGCAGTGCCGACTACAATGAGCAGTTCTTC. Residues: CASSADYNEQFF.

The chain couples TRBV19 to TRBJ1-1; D remains unclear. Per germline, CDR1 LNHDA and CDR2 SQIVND (reference sequence). The CDR3 totals 12 residues. The ends were cut back, 4 bases at V and 2 bases at J, with 5 bases in the middle. CDR3 nucleotides: TGTGCCAGTAGTAATGGAAACACTGAAGCTTTCTTT. Translating gives CASSNGNTEAFF.

The chain joins TRBV5-1 to TRBJ2-2, with 9 bases that match TRBD2. CDR3 length: 17 amino acids. The germline CDR1 and CDR2 sequences are SGHRS and YFSETQ. With 6 bases clipped from V and 0 bases from J, the junction kept 9 bases outside the gene matches. CDR3 amino acids: CASKSERGATNTGELFF. For the CDR3, the DNA is TGCGCCAGCAAGTCCGAGCGGGGGGCAACGAACACCGGGGAGCTGTTTTTT. Together with reference TRBV5-1 and TRBJ2-2, the CDR3 gives the full variable domain: KAGVTQTPRYLIKTRGQQVTLSCSPISGHRSVSWYQQTPGQGLQFLFEYFSETQRNKGNFPGRFSGRQFSNSRSEMNVSTLELGDSALYLCASKSERGATNTGELFFGEGSRLTVL.

The sample holds a few counts of this clonotype. The genes are TRBV7-6 and TRBJ2-5; D might be TRBD1 (6 bases). V gave up 1 base and J gave up 1 base, with 10 bases separating them. The CDR3 extends over 15 amino acids. Germline V lookup: CDR1 SGHVS, CDR2 FNYEAQ. DNA for the CDR3: TGTGCCAGCAGCTTAGGGGGGCGCTTCCAAGAGACCCAGTACTTC. Protein product: CASSLGGRFQETQYF.

CDR3 DNA: TGTGCCAGCAGTAAGTCCGGGACTAGCGGCAATGAGCAGTTCTTC. The encoded protein is CASSKSGTSGNEQFF. The chain carries TRBV12-3 or TRBV12-4 and TRBJ2-1, with 11 bases that match TRBD2. Trimming at V came to 5 bases and at J to 6 bases, leaving 6 bases not matched to a gene. The CDR3 spans 15 residues.

This clonotype was recorded a few times. The V and J genes are TRBV18 and TRBJ2-7; tentative D call: TRBD2 (6 bases). The CDR3 contains 13 residues. Germline V gene lookup returns CDR1 KGHSH and CDR2 LQKENI. The germline V and J ends were trimmed by 4 bases and 3 bases, with 10 bases remaining between them. CDR3 bases: TGTGCCAGCTCACGACTAGAAGTCTACGAGCAGTACTTC. This gives the protein CASSRLEVYEQYF.

This clonotype was detected only a few times. V usage is TRBV5-5 and J usage is TRBJ2-1, with 8 bases aligning to TRBD2. This CDR3 has 16 amino acids. V dropped 2 bases and J dropped 1; count of bases not matched to a gene: 5. Germline V gene lookup returns CDR1 SGHKS and CDR2 YYEKEE (reference sequence). CDR3 sequence reads: CASSLQAGVSYNEQFF. CDR3 in DNA: TGTGCCAGCAGCTTACAAGCGGGGGTTTCCTACAATGAGCAGTTCTTC. The full variable domain, completed using reference TRBV5-5 and TRBJ2-1, is DAGVTQSPTHLIKTRGQQVTLRCSPISGHKSVSWYQQVLGQGPQFIFQYYEKEERGRGNFPDRFSARQFPNYSSELNVNALLLGDSALYLCASSLQAGVSYNEQFFGPGTRLTVL.

This clonotype has more than one count but fewer than ten. The rearrangement joins TRBV28 to TRBJ2-2; no reliable D call. Trimming cost V 2 bases and J 5 bases, with 12 bases left between them. The CDR3 has 15 amino acids. Germline values: CDR1 MDHEN, CDR2 SYDVKM. CDR3 nucleotide sequence: TGTGCCAGCAGTTTAACCTTCGAGAGTACCGGGGAGCTGTTTTTT. Encoded protein: CASSLTFESTGELFF.

The rearrangement joins TRBV4-3 to TRBJ2-3, with D unresolved. The ends were cut back, 0 bases at V and 8 bases at J, with 12 bases in the middle. Germline CDR1 reads LGHNA; CDR2 reads YSLEER. This CDR3 has 14 residues. CDR3 in amino acids: CASSQDRLGFTQYF. The DNA of the CDR3 is TGCGCCAGCAGCCAAGATCGGCTGGGGTTTACGCAGTATTTT.

V usage is TRBV7-3 and J usage is TRBJ2-2; a possible D gene is TRBD2 (6 bases). The CDR3 loop spans 16 amino acids. CDR1 is SGHTA, CDR2 FQGTGA, per germline. Trimming left V 2 bases short and J 0 bases short, with 10 bases between. The DNA of the CDR3 is TGTGCCAGCAGCTTAGGGGTAGCGGCGAACACCGGGGAGCTGTTTTTT. Translated, it gives CASSLGVAANTGELFF. The whole variable domain, filled in from reference TRBV7-3 and TRBJ2-2, reads GAGVSQTPSNKVTEKGKYVELRCDPISGHTALYWYRQSLGQGPEFLIYFQGTGAADDSGLPNDRFFAVRPEGSVSTLKIQRTERGDSAVYLCASSLGVAANTGELFFGEGSRLTVL.

This clonotype was recorded a few times. The rearrangement uses TRBV7-9 and TRBJ2-2, with D maybe TRBD1 (5 bases). This CDR3 is built from 15 residues. V lost 5 bases to trimming and J lost 1 base, with 11 bases between them. Germline values: CDR1 SEHNR, CDR2 FQNEAQ (reference sequence). The CDR3: CASSRTTGNTGELFF. CDR3 nucleotide sequence: TGTGCCAGCAGCCGGACCACAGGGAACACCGGGGAGCTGTTTTTT.